There are a few counts of the clone carrying this T cell receptor beta chain. Primers used in a second PCR of roughly 7 to 12 cycles were a sample-barcoded 5' primer and a J-beta primer mix. MiXCR, applied by TCRdb to the 5' RACE reads, yields one record per CDR3 protein. In the table there are hundreds of thousands of distinct CDR3 sequences, roughly 50% of which are singletons. The data belong to a study of blood T cells in healthy people across ages. This TCR derives from a woman in her sixties in good health. Sequencing input: blood.

CDR3 sequence reads: CASSFVPSVTYEQYF. CDR3 nucleotide sequence: TGTGCCAGCAGCTTCGTTCCTAGCGTGACCTACGAGCAGTACTTC. The chain combines TRBV11-2 with TRBJ2-7; a possible D gene is TRBD2 (6 bases). There are 15 residues in the CDR3. CDR1 and CDR2 (germline): SGHAT, FQNNGV. Trimming cost V 3 bases and J 2 bases, with 14 bases left between them.